This entry lists 3 T cell receptor beta chains sequenced from one sample in a study of radiotherapy plus CTLA-4 blockade in lung cancer. The method was immunoSEQ multiplex PCR; TCRdb's version includes in-frame clones alone and lacks a portion of them. This table has about 57,000 clones, roughly four fifths appearing once. The source was peripheral blood, collected from a patient treated with radiotherapy plus ipilimumab. These TCRs come from a human donor with non-small cell lung cancer who had a complete response to radiotherapy plus ipilimumab.

This clone came up a few times. The V and J genes are TRBV6-6 and TRBJ2-7; tentative D call: TRBD2 (7 bases). Trimming shortened V by 5 bases and J by 0 bases, and 17 bases separated the two germline ends. Germline-derived CDR1 and CDR2 are MNHNY and SVGAGI (reference sequence). The CDR3 spans 16 residues. CDR3 DNA sequence: TGTGCCAGCAGTCCCCGAGGGAGGGGGAGCTCCTACGAGCAGTACTTC. It codes for CASSPRGRGSSYEQYF.

The chain uses TRBV27 and TRBJ2-5; TRBD1 is a possible D gene (6 bases). The end of the DNA is better explained by TRBJ2-7, so the J call may be wrong. The CDR3 is 14 residues long. CDR1 and CDR2 (germline): MNHEY, SMNVEV (reference sequence). CDR3 in DNA: TGTGCCAGCAGTTTTTCCGGACAGTTCTACGAGCAGTACTTC. Encoded protein: CASSFSGQFYEQYF.

The chain is built from TRBV5-4 and TRBJ2-5; 9 positions match TRBD2. Germline-derived CDR1 and CDR2 are SGHNT and YYREEE (reference sequence). Unmatched junction bases numbered 6, after V lost 0 bases and J lost 6 bases. The CDR3 runs 15 residues. The CDR3 sequence is CASSLDLAGPKTQYF. CDR3 nucleotide sequence: TGTGCCAGCAGCTTGGATCTAGCGGGACCGAAGACCCAGTACTTC.